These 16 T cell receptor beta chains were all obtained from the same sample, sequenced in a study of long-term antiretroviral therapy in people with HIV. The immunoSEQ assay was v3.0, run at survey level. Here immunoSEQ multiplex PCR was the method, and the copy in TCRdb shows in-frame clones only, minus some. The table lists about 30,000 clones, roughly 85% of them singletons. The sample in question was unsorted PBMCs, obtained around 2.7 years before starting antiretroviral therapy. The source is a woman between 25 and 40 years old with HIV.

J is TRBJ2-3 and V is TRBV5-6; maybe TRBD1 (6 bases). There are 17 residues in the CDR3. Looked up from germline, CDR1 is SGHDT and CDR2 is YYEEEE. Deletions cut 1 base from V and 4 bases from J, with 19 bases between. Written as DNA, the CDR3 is TGTGCCAGCAGCTTGAGGGGGAATGGTAGGGGCGCAGATACGCAGTATTTT. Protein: CASSLRGNGRGADTQYF.

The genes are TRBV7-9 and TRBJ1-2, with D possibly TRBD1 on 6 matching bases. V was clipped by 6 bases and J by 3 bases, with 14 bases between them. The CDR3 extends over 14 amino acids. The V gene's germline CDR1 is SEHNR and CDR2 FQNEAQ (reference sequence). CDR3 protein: CASSRPSGDYGYTF. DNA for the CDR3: TGTGCCAGCAGTCGGCCCTCAGGGGACTATGGCTACACCTTC.

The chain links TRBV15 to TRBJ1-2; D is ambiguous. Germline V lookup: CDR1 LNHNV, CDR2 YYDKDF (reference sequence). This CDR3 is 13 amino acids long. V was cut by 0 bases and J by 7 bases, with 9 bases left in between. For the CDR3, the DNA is TGTGCCACCAGCAGAGATCGGGAGGGTGGCTACACCTTC. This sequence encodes CATSRDREGGYTF.

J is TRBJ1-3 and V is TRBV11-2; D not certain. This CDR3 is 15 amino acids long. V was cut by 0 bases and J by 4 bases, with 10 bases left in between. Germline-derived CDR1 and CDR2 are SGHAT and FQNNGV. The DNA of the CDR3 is TGTGCCAGCAGCTTAGAAGGGTTTTTCGGAAACACCATATATTTT. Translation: CASSLEGFFGNTIYF.

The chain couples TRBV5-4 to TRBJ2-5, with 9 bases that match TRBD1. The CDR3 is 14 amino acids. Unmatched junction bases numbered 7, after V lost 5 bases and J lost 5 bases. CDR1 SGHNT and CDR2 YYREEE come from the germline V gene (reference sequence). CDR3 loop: CASRPGTGRETQYF. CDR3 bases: TGTGCCAGCAGACCCGGGACAGGGCGTGAGACCCAGTACTTC.

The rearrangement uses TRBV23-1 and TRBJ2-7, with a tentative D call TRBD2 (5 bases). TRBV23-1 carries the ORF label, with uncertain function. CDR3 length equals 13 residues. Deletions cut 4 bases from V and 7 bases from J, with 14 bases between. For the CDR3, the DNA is TGCGCCAGCAGTCTTCTCTGGACTCTGGAGCAGTACGTC. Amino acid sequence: CASSLLWTLEQYV.

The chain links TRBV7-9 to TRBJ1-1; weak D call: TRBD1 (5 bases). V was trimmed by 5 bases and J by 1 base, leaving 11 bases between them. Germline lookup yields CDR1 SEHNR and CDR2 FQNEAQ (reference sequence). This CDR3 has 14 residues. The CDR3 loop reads CASSRRVPNTEAFF. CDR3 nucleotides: TGTGCCAGCAGCCGCAGGGTACCGAACACTGAAGCTTTCTTT. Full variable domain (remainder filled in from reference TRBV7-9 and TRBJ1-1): DTGVSQNPRHKITKRGQNVTFRCDPISEHNRLYWYRQTLGQGPEFLTYFQNEAQLEKSRLLSDRFSAERPKGSFSTLEIQRTEQGDSAMYLCASSRRVPNTEAFFGQGTRLTVV.

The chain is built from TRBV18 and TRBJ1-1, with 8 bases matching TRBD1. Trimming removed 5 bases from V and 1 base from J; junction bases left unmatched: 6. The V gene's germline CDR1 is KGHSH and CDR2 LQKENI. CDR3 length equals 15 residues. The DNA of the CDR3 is TGTGCCAGCTCATTACGGACAGGGACGAACACTGAAGCTTTCTTT. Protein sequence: CASSLRTGTNTEAFF.

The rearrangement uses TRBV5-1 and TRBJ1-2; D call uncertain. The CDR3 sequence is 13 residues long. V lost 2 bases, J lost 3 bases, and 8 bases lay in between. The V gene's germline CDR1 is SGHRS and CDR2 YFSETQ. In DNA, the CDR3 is TGCGCCAGCAGCTTACGGGTCGACTATGGCTACACCTTC. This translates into CASSLRVDYGYTF. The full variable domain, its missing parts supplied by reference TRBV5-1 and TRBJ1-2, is KAGVTQTPRYLIKTRGQQVTLSCSPISGHRSVSWYQQTPGQGLQFLFEYFSETQRNKGNFPGRFSGRQFSNSRSEMNVSTLELGDSALYLCASSLRVDYGYTFGSGTRLTVV.

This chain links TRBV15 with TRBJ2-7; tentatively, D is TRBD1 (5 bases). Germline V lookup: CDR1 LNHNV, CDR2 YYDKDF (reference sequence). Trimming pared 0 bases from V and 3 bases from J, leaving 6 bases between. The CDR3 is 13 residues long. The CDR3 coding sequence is TGTGCCACCAGCAGAGACGACAGCTACGAGCAGTACTTC. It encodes CATSRDDSYEQYF.

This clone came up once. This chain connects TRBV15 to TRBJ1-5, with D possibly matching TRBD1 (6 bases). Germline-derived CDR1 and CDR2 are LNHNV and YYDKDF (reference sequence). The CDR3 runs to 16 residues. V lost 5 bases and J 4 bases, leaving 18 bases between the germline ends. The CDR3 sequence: CATSDAAGVGNQPQHF. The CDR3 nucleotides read TGTGCCACCAGCGATGCGGCAGGGGTGGGGAATCAGCCCCAGCATTTT.

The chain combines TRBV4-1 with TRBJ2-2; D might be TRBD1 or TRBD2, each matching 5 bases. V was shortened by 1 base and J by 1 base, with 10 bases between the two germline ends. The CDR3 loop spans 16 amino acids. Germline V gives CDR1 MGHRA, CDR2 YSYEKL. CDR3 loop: CASSQGVGENTGELFF. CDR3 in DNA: TGCGCCAGCAGCCAAGGGGTGGGGGAGAACACCGGGGAGCTGTTTTTT.

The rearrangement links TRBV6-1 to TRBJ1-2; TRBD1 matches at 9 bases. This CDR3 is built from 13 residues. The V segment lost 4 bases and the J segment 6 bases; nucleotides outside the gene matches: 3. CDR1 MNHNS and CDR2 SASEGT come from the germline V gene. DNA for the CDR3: TGTGCCAGCAGTGTCCGGGACAGGGATGGCTACACCTTC. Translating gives CASSVRDRDGYTF.

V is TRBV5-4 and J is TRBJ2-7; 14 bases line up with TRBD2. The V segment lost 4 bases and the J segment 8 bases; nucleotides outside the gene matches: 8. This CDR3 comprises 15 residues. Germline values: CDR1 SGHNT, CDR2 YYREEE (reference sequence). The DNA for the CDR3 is TGTGCCAGCAGCCAAAAGACTAGCGGGGGGGCCAAGCAGTACTTC. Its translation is CASSQKTSGGAKQYF.

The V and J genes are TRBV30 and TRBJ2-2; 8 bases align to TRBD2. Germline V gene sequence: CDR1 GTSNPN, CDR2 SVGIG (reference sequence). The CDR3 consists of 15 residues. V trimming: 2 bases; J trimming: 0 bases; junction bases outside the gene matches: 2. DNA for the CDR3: TGTGCCTGGAGTAAGGGACTAGCGAACACCGGGGAGCTGTTTTTT. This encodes CAWSKGLANTGELFF.

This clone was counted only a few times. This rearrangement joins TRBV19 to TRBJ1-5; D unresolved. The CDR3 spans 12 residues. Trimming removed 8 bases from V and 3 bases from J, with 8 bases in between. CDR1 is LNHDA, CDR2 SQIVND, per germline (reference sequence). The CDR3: CASSAANQPQHF. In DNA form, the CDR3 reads TGTGCCAGTTCGGCCGCCAATCAGCCCCAGCATTTT.